The subject of this entry is one T cell receptor beta chain. Its antigen is unidentified. Assay: immunoSEQ multiplex PCR; the TCRdb copy retains only in-frame clones and omits some. The data contain some 68,000 clones, around 72% of them singletons. The sample originates from a study of vaccination effects on CD4 cells after COVID-19. Study conclusions and caveats: Recruitment yielded few convalescent patients, and the study had no early post-infection timepoints.

V gave up 8 bases and J gave up 0 bases; unmatched junction bases: 3. The CDR3 sequence is 13 residues long. CDR1 MNHEY and CDR2 SVGAGI come from the germline V gene. The ViraFEST assay expanded antigen-specific CD4+ T cells with viral peptide pools before sequencing. Cultured cells yielded isolated CD4+ T cells after 10 days. Vaccinees lacked prior SARS-CoV-2 infection and tested negative for nucleocapsid antibodies. The source is a human donor who received a COVID-19 vaccine. Sequences were derived from CD4+ T cells from PBMCs cultured with HCoV-OC43 spike peptides, sampled before COVID-19 vaccination. Stated subset: HCoV-OC43 spike overlapping peptide pool stimulation. V and J are TRBV6-5 and TRBJ1-2; 7 bases are shared with TRBD1. The CDR3 loop reads CASSTGANYGYTF. In nucleotides, the CDR3 is TGTGCCAGCTCAACAGGGGCTAACTATGGCTACACCTTC.